These 12 T cell receptor beta chains originate from one sample sequenced in a study of tumor and adjacent non-tumor tissue in lung cancer. Three rounds of nested PCR, following a modified ARM-PCR protocol, produced the TCRbeta library. TCRdb itself ran the multiplex PCR reads through MiXCR, one entry per CDR3 protein. Counted here are about 76,000 distinct CDR3 sequences, around 70% occurring once; the ten biggest clones make up 10% to 15%. No cell sorting was done before RNA was extracted from the tissue. Sequenced material: lung tumor tissue. These TCRs come from a woman aged 70-85 years with non-small cell lung cancer.

In the case of this clonotype: Lacking the conserved final phenylalanine or tryptophan, this CDR3 likely reflects a read error. The rearrangement uses TRBV7-8 and TRBJ1-1; D perhaps matches TRBD1 (6 bases). The CDR3 spans 16 residues. Germline values: CDR1 SGHVS, CDR2 FQNEAQ. V lost 8 bases, J lost 1 base, and 20 bases lay in between. This chain's CDR3 is CASGLGGPATNTEAFS. CDR3 nucleotides: TGTGCCAGCGGCCTAGGGGGGCCAGCCACGAACACTGAAGCTTTCTCT.

The V call is TRBV29-1, the J call TRBJ2-1; unclear D gene. The V gene lost 6 bases and the J gene lost 11 bases, with 17 bases spanning the gap. CDR3 length: 12 amino acids. CDR1 and CDR2 from the germline V gene are SQVTM and ANQGSEA. The CDR3 protein is CSVAGRGNKQFF. The DNA of the CDR3 is TGCAGCGTCGCCGGGCGTGGTAATAAGCAGTTCTTC.

On this clonotype itself: At one end the junction does not follow the germline gene, possibly because of a read error. The chain uses TRBV6-5 and TRBJ1-2; tentative D call: TRBD1 (6 bases). CDR3 length: 13 amino acids. Germline CDR1 and CDR2: MNHEY and SVGAGI. CDR3 region: CVSRGGGADGYTF. The DNA of the CDR3 is TGTGTCAGCAGAGGAGGGGGGGCAGATGGCTACACCTTC.

To note about this clonotype: Given a much more abundant clone one base away, this may be a read error. The genes are TRBV7-9 and TRBJ1-4; 8 bases map to TRBD1. J lost 5 bases, V lost 2 bases, and 7 bases had no gene match. Per the germline V gene, CDR1 is SEHNR and CDR2 is FQNEAQ (reference sequence). CDR3 length: 16 residues. CDR3 bases: TGTGCCAGCAGCTTACAGGGGGCCCCGCTGAATGAAAAACTGTTTTTT. Translated: CASSLQGAPLNEKLFF.

Worth noting for this clonotype: A much larger clone lies a single base off, so this may be a read error. V usage is TRBV14 and J usage is TRBJ2-1, with D unclear. This CDR3 spans 15 amino acids. CDR1 and CDR2 from the germline V gene are SGHDN and FVKESK. The CDR3 sequence: CTSSQVWTTSHEQFF. As DNA, the CDR3 is TGTACCAGCAGCCAAGTCTGGACGACCAGTCATGAGCAGTTCTTC. The complete variable domain, with remaining parts taken from reference TRBV14 and TRBJ2-1, reads EAGVTQFPSHSVIEKGQTVTLRCDPISGHDNLYWYRRVMGKEIKFLLHFVKESKQDESGMPNNRFLAERTGGTYSTLKVQPAELEDSGVYFCTSSQVWTTSHEQFFGPGTRLTVL.

The sample holds a few counts of this clonotype. A much larger clone lies a single base off, so this may be a read error. The rearrangement joins TRBV7-8 to TRBJ1-1; no reliable D call. CDR3 length: 13 amino acids. Looked up from germline, CDR1 is SGHVS and CDR2 is FQNEAQ. CDR3 protein: CVSSLAMNTEAFF. CDR3 nucleotide sequence: TGTGTCAGCAGCTTAGCCATGAACACTGAAGCTTTCTTT.

Concerning this clonotype itself: A read error is likely, as this CDR3 ends without the conserved phenylalanine or tryptophan. V and J are TRBV12-3 or TRBV12-4 and TRBJ1-2; D gene unclear. The CDR3 extends over 12 amino acids. The V end was cut by 7 bases, the J end by 4 bases, with 10 bases between. Written as DNA, the CDR3 is TGTGCCAGCAACTTAGCGGTCTATGGCTACACCGTC. Protein product: CASNLAVYGYTV.

As concerns this clonotype: Relative to the germline gene, one junction end is altered; a read error may explain this. The chain recombines TRBV6-5 with TRBJ1-1, with D hard to call. CDR1 is MNHEY and CDR2 is SVGAGI in the germline V gene. The CDR3 extends over 12 amino acids. DNA for the CDR3: TGTGCCAGCAGTTTTGGGGAGACTGTAGCTTTCTTT. Its translation: CASSFGETVAFF.

The table lists this clonotype with many counts. The rearrangement links TRBV6-1 to TRBJ1-2; D is unclear. Germline V gene lookup returns CDR1 MNHNS and CDR2 SASEGT. This CDR3 region has 15 residues. V lost 4 bases, J lost 7 bases, and 19 bases lay in between. This chain's CDR3 is CASSVDYKWNSGYTF. CDR3 DNA sequence: TGTGCCAGCAGTGTGGACTATAAATGGAACAGTGGCTACACCTTC.

On this clonotype itself: A read error may be the cause here, since a much bigger clone is one base away. The rearrangement links TRBV11-2 to TRBJ2-1; TRBD1 or TRBD2 may be the D gene (5 bases each). The CDR3 is 17 residues long. Germline CDR1 reads SGHAT; CDR2 reads FQNNGV. CDR3 in amino acids: CTSSLEGLGSRYNEQFF. As DNA, the CDR3 is TGTACCAGCAGCTTAGAGGGGCTTGGGAGCAGATACAATGAGCAGTTCTTC. Full variable domain (missing parts from reference TRBV11-2 and TRBJ2-1): EAGVAQSPRYKIIEKRQSVAFWCNPISGHATLYWYQQILGQGPKLLIQFQNNGVVDDSQLPKDRFSAERLKGVDSTLKIQPAKLEDSAVYLCTSSLEGLGSRYNEQFFGPGTRLTVL.

Worth noting for this clonotype: The junction departs from germline at one end; a sequencing error may be responsible. The genes are TRBV29-1 and TRBJ2-5; a weak D match, TRBD1 (5 bases). CDR3 size: 16 residues. In germline, CDR1 is SQVTM, CDR2 ANQGSEA. The CDR3 DNA sequence: TGCAGCGTTGAAAGGGGTAGCCTTCTATTCCAAGAGACCCAGTATTTC. Its protein product is CSVERGSLLFQETQYF.

Concerning this clonotype: A read error may produce the germline difference seen at one junction end. J is TRBJ2-1 and V is TRBV4-2; D is ambiguous. The V gene's germline CDR1 is LGHNA and CDR2 YNFKEQ. CDR3 length: 14 amino acids. As DNA, the CDR3 is TGTGCCAGCAGTCAAGATGGGCTAGAGGTATCCCCGTTCTTC. This translates into CASSQDGLEVSPFF.